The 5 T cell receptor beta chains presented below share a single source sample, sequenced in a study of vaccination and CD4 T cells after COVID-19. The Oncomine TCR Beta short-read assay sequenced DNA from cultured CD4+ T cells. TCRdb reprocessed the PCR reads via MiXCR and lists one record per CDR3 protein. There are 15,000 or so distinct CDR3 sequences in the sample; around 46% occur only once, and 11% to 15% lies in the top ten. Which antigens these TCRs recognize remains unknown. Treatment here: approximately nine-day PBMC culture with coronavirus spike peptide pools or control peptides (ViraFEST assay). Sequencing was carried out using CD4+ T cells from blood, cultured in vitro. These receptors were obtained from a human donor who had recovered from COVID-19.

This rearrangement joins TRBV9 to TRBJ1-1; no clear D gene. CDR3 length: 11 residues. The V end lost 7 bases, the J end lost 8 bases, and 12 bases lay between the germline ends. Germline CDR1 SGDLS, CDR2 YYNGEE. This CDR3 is CASSNLSEAFF. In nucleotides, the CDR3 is TGTGCCAGCTCAAACCTGTCGGAAGCTTTCTTT.

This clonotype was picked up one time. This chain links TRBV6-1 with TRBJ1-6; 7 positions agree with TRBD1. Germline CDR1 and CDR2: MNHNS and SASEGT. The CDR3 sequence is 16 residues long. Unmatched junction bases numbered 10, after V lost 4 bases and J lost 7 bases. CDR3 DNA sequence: TGTGCCAGCAGTGTTTCGGCCGGGACAGAGAATTCACCCCTCCACTTT. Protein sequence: CASSVSAGTENSPLHF.

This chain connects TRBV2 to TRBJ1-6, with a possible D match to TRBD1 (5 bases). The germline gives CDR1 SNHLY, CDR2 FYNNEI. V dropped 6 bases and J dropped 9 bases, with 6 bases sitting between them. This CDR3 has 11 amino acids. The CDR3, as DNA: TGTGCCAGCAGGCAGGGTTCACCCCTCCACTTT. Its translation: CASRQGSPLHF.

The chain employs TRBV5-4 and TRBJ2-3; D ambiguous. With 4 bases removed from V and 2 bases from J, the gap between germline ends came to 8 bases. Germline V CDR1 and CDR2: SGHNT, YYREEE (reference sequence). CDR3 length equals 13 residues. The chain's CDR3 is CASSMDVTDTQYF. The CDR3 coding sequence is TGTGCCAGCAGCATGGACGTCACAGATACGCAGTATTTT.

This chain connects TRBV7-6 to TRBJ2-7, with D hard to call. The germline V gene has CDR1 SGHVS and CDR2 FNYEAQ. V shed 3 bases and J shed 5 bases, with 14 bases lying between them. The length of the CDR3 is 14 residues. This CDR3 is CASSFLATQNEQYF. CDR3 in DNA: TGTGCCAGCAGCTTCCTGGCGACCCAGAACGAGCAGTACTTC.